This T cell receptor (beta chain) was retrieved from a study of beta chain features in type 1 diabetes. Background on the study: Examination covered roughly 100,000,000 sorted cells spanning all samples. Overall study findings and caveats: Among patients with Type 1 diabetes, TCRB CDR3s were moderately but significantly shorter in every one of the four CD4+ subsets.

Reverse transcribing all isolated RNA meant expressed TCRB transcripts were sequenced. The table came from immunoSEQ multiplex PCR; TCRdb's copy has only in-frame clones and leaves some out. The table lists hundreds of thousands of clones, 13% of them singletons, with 0.022% in the top ten. As concerns this clone: Its target is not known.

Each sorted fraction was over 95% pure. The V gene lost 5 bases and the J gene lost 6 bases, with 18 bases spanning the gap. The germline V gene has CDR1 MNHEY and CDR2 SMNVEV (reference sequence). The CDR3 loop spans 15 amino acids. The TCR comes from a man aged 18 to 29 with type 1 diabetes. The V call is TRBV27, the J call TRBJ2-3; the D gene is possibly TRBD1 (6 bases). Sequenced input: naive CD4+ T cells from blood. As DNA, the CDR3 is TGTGCCAGCAGTAGAGATGGACAGCGGAGGGATACGCAGTATTTT. It encodes CASSRDGQRRDTQYF.